A single T cell receptor (beta chain) is shown here with its context. Its antigen is unknown. This entry is derived from a study of T cell responses to AZD1222 COVID-19 vaccine. General study findings and limits: Baseline seropositivity occurred in only a handful of AZD1222 recipients. In the spike-specific TCR repertoire, nearly half reportedly target unmutated variant regions. Clonal diversity may have been underestimated in mostly white British donors.

The CDR3 has 16 amino acids. V shed 4 bases, J shed 3 bases, and the junction held 11 bases outside the gene matches. Germline CDR1 reads SGHTS; CDR2 reads YDEGEE. The assay was immunoSEQ multiplex PCR, and TCRdb's table has in-frame clones only and misses some. There are some 160,000 clones in the sample; 85% to 95% occur only once, and 0.9% lies in the top ten. The receptor comes from an adult in good health. The input for sequencing was peripheral blood, taken on day 0 of AZD1222 vaccination. The rearrangement joins TRBV5-8 to TRBJ2-7, with 9 nucleotides matching TRBD1. The CDR3 region has the DNA TGTGCCAGCAGCGGGGGTACCGGGACAGGGAGCTACGAGCAGTACTTC. Its protein is CASSGGTGTGSYEQYF.